These T cell receptor beta chains were read from a single sample in a study of shared T cell receptors in the human thymus. The assay was immunoSEQ multiplex PCR, and TCRdb's table has in-frame clones only and misses some. The table has hundreds of thousands of clones, around 87% seen once. This sample also belongs to another study, concerning human thymus T cells.

The specimen sequenced was thymocytes. These receptors all come from a boy in the first two years of life with a congenital heart defect. The CDR3 runs from the conserved cysteine through the conserved F or W. Each record gives: clone size, J gene, V gene, D gene, CDR3 DNA, CDR3 protein. D genes are given only for firm matches. Rows may omit the clone size; those that give it use once, few, many or a size class.

-	TRBJ2-1	TRBV9	-	TGTGCCAGCAGCGTAGCCATGACAGCGCCGTACAATGAGCAGTTCTTC	CASSVAMTAPYNEQFF
-	TRBJ2-5	TRBV4-1	TRBD2	TGCGCCAGCAGCCCCTCGGGAGGGCGAGACCAAGAGACCCAGTACTTC	CASSPSGGRDQETQYF
-	TRBJ2-3	TRBV14	TRBD2	TGTGCCAGCAGCCAAGACGGACTAGCGGGGACCACAGATACGCAGTATTTT	CASSQDGLAGTTDTQYF
-	TRBJ2-7	TRBV27	TRBD1	TGTGCCAGCAGCCTGACAGGGTCCCACGAGCAGTACTTC	CASSLTGSHEQYF
-	TRBJ1-5	TRBV19	TRBD1	TGTGCCAGTCTCGGACAGGGCCGGAGCAATCAGCCCCAGCATTTT	CASLGQGRSNQPQHF
-	TRBJ1-1	TRBV28	-	TGTGCCAGTAGGCTCGAGGTTTCGAACACTGAAGCTTTCTTT	CASRLEVSNTEAFF
-	TRBJ2-5	TRBV4-2	TRBD2	TGTGCCAGCAGCCAAGATTGGGGGGGGGTGAAGGAGACCCAGTACTTC	CASSQDWGGVKETQYF
-	TRBJ2-1	TRBV4-1	TRBD2	TGCGCCAGCAGCCAAACGTGGGCGGGAGGCACGATCTACAATGAGCAGTTCTTC	CASSQTWAGGTIYNEQFF
-	TRBJ2-5	TRBV14	TRBD2	TGTGCCAGCAGCCAATTCCGGGGGGGAGAGACCCAGTACTTC	CASSQFRGGETQYF
-	TRBJ1-2	TRBV12-2	-	TGTGCAAGTCGCTTATCCGGGCACAGGGACTATGGCTACACCTTC	CASRLSGHRDYGYTF
-	TRBJ2-1	TRBV28	-	TGTGCCAGCAGTCCCCTCGGGGGCAATGAGCAGTTCTTC	CASSPLGGNEQFF
-	TRBJ2-7	TRBV5-1	TRBD1	TGCGCCAGCAGCAACCGGACAGGGAGTCAGCTCGAGCAGTACTTC	CASSNRTGSQLEQYF
-	TRBJ2-1	TRBV11-2	-	TGTGCCAGCAGCCCGCGGGGGCCGCTCGATGAGCAGTTCTTC	CASSPRGPLDEQFF
-	TRBJ1-3	TRBV6-5	TRBD1	TGTGCCACCAGACAGGGGCTAGGAAACACCATATATTTT	CATRQGLGNTIYF
-	TRBJ2-2	TRBV6-5	-	TGTGCCAGCAGTTACTCGAGTGAGGGCACCGGGGAGCTGTTTTTT	CASSYSSEGTGELFF
-	TRBJ2-7	TRBV5-6	TRBD2	TGTGCCAGCAGCCTTGGACAGCGGGAGCTATACGAGCAGTACTTC	CASSLGQRELYEQYF
-	TRBJ1-1	TRBV5-6	TRBD1	TGTGCCAGCAGCGCCTACTACAGGGGGCGTAACACTGAAGCTTTCTTT	CASSAYYRGRNTEAFF
-	TRBJ1-2	TRBV7-9	-	TGTGCCAGCAGCTTACCGCAGGGCGGCTATGGCTACACCTTC	CASSLPQGGYGYTF
-	TRBJ1-4	TRBV19	TRBD1	TGTGCCAGCCAACAGGGGGCGAATGAAAAACTGTTTTTT	CASQQGANEKLFF
-	TRBJ1-4	TRBV27	TRBD1	TGTGCCAGCAGTCAGACCTGGGACAGTTCCGAAAAACTGTTTTTT	CASSQTWDSSEKLFF
-	TRBJ2-1	TRBV7-2	-	TGTGCCAGCAGCTTACCTACTAGCGAGCAGTTCTTC	CASSLPTSEQFF
once	TRBJ1-4	TRBV29-1	-	TGCAGCGTTGCAGGGGTTGAAAAACTGTTTTTT	CSVAGVEKLFF
-	TRBJ1-1	TRBV5-6	-	TGTGCCAGCAGCTTGGACAGTGCGGGTTTTGAAGCTTTCTTT	CASSLDSAGFEAFF
-	TRBJ2-7	TRBV5-5	TRBD2	TGTGCCAGCAGCCGAGAGACTAGCGGGAGGGTCTACGAGCAGTACTTC	CASSRETSGRVYEQYF
-	TRBJ2-3	TRBV10-1	TRBD2	TGCGCCAGCAGTCCCGCCGGAGCGGGAGACCCAACGTTTCTCTTAGATACGCAGTATTTT	CASSPAGAGDPTFLLDTQYF
-	TRBJ1-6	TRBV4-1	-	TGCGCCAGCAGCCAAGATCCGCATGGGGGGGGGAATTCACCCCTCCACTTT	CASSQDPHGGGNSPLHF
-	TRBJ2-7	TRBV28	TRBD2	TGTGCCAGCAGTCCAAAGCGGGGGGGCCGCTACGAGCAGTACTTC	CASSPKRGGRYEQYF
-	TRBJ2-3	TRBV10-3	TRBD2	TGTGCCATCAGTGAGTCTCAGCGGGGGGACACAGATACGCAGTATTTT	CAISESQRGDTDTQYF
once	TRBJ2-1	TRBV25-1	-	TGTGCCAGCACCAGCGATAGCTCCTACAATGAGCAGTTCTTC	CASTSDSSYNEQFF
-	TRBJ2-3	TRBV5-1	TRBD2	TGCGCCAGCAGCTATCGGACTAGCGACGGGGATACGCAGTATTTT	CASSYRTSDGDTQYF
-	TRBJ1-1	TRBV18	TRBD1	TGTGCCAGCTCACCGCGACAGGGGGCGGCGACTGAAGCTTTCTTT	CASSPRQGAATEAFF
-	TRBJ2-1	TRBV12-5	TRBD2	TGTGCTAGTGGTCCCGAGCGGGGGGGCGAGCAGTTCTTC	CASGPERGGEQFF
once	TRBJ2-7	TRBV9	-	TGTGCCAGCAGCGTAATTCCGGACTTCTCCTACGAGCAGTACTTC	CASSVIPDFSYEQYF
once	TRBJ2-7	TRBV7-9	-	TGTGCCAGCAGTGGCGGAGGCGAGCAGTACTTC	CASSGGGEQYF
-	TRBJ2-3	TRBV9	-	TGTGCCAGCAGCGTAGCTTCGAATAGCGGAGTCCAAATTAGCACAGATACGCAGTATTTT	CASSVASNSGVQISTDTQYF
-	TRBJ1-1	TRBV5-1	TRBD1	TGCGCCAGCAGCTTACAGGGGCAGAACACTGAAGCTTTCTTT	CASSLQGQNTEAFF
-	TRBJ2-1	TRBV15	-	TGTGCCACCAGCAGAGATCTCCGGACTCTTAACTCCTACAATGAGCAGTTCTTC	CATSRDLRTLNSYNEQFF
-	TRBJ1-1	TRBV2	-	TGTGCCAGCAGTGAAATTATCCAGACTGAAGCTTTCTTT	CASSEIIQTEAFF
-	TRBJ1-4	TRBV14	TRBD1	TGTGCCAGCAGCCAGAGCCGGGACAGGGCTGAAAAACTGTTTTTT	CASSQSRDRAEKLFF
-	TRBJ2-1	TRBV19	TRBD2	TGTGCCAGTAGTATCGGAGCGGGGGGGCATTACAATGAGCAGTTCTTC	CASSIGAGGHYNEQFF
-	TRBJ2-4	TRBV7-2	-	TGTGCCAGCAGCTTTAGTGTGGGAGACGAGTACTTC	CASSFSVGDEYF
-	TRBJ2-2	TRBV5-4	-	TGTGCCAGCAGCTTCCGGTCCGGGGGCACCGGGGAGCTGTTTTTT	CASSFRSGGTGELFF
-	TRBJ2-1	TRBV29-1	TRBD2	TGCAGCGTTGTTGGGCGGGACAGCGGGAGGGCCGTGGTGGATGAGCAGTTCTTC	CSVVGRDSGRAVVDEQFF
-	TRBJ2-3	TRBV7-8	-	TGTGCCAGCAGGGGGCCCGTGGGGCCCTCCTCCCTCACAGATACGCAGTATTTT	CASRGPVGPSSLTDTQYF
-	TRBJ2-2	TRBV5-1	TRBD1	TGCGCCAGCAGCCCTAGGGGGCTGGAGAACACCGGGGAGCTGTTTTTT	CASSPRGLENTGELFF
-	TRBJ2-1	TRBV5-1	TRBD2	TGCGCCAGCAGCCCCCCGACTAGCGGGAGTGTCGATGAGCAGTTCTTC	CASSPPTSGSVDEQFF
-	TRBJ2-7	TRBV7-9	-	TGTGCCAGCAGCCAGTACGGGGGCGAGCAGTACTTC	CASSQYGGEQYF
-	TRBJ2-5	TRBV5-4	-	TGTGCCAGCAGCTTGGCTAGTAAGGAGACCCAGTACTTC	CASSLASKETQYF
-	TRBJ1-3	TRBV7-9	-	TGTGCCAGCAGCTTAGCGGGGCTCCCCCGAAGCTCTGGAAACACCATATATTTT	CASSLAGLPRSSGNTIYF
-	TRBJ2-1	TRBV10-3	TRBD2	TGTGCCATCAATTTAGCGGGAGGATCCTACAATGAGCAGTTCTTC	CAINLAGGSYNEQFF
few	TRBJ1-5	TRBV4-1	-	TGCGCCAGCAGCCAAGTACCTTCTGGCGGCGGCAATCAGCCCCAGCATTTT	CASSQVPSGGGNQPQHF
-	TRBJ1-4	TRBV6-1	-	TGTGCCAGCCTCATAGGACGGGGAGAAAATGAAAAACTGTTTTTT	CASLIGRGENEKLFF
-	TRBJ2-7	TRBV28	TRBD1	TGTGCCAGCAGTTTCACATCCTGCCGGGACAGGGGTTACGAGCAGTACTTC	CASSFTSCRDRGYEQYF
-	TRBJ2-7	TRBV7-9	-	TGTGCCAGCAGCTTAGATCCCCCTCCCTACGAGCAGTACTTC	CASSLDPPPYEQYF
-	TRBJ1-2	TRBV25-1	TRBD1	TGTGCCAGCAGTGAATGGACAGGCTATGGCTACACCTTC	CASSEWTGYGYTF
once	TRBJ1-6	TRBV5-1	-	TGCGCCAGCAGCGCCTCAGGGGACCCTAATTCACCCCTCCACTTT	CASSASGDPNSPLHF
-	TRBJ1-1	TRBV7-9	-	TGTGCCAGCAGCTTAGACGGACGGGGGAACACTGAAGCTTTCTTT	CASSLDGRGNTEAFF
-	TRBJ2-5	TRBV27	-	TGTGCCAGCAGTTTAGGTGGGGCCGGGGAGACCCAGTACTTC	CASSLGGAGETQYF